The next 19 T cell receptor beta chains were all read from a single sample in a study of cytomegalovirus exposure and HLA in healthy donors. PCR used 60 Vbeta primers and 13 Jbeta primers. Clones were read by immunoSEQ multiplex PCR, and TCRdb kept only the in-frame ones, dropping some. In the table there are some 150,000 clones, about three quarters of which are singletons. The sample consisted of PBMCs. Source of these receptors: a man in his forties in good health and CMV-seropositive.

Worth noting for this clone: The junction and the germline gene differ at one end; a read error may be behind it. This chain links TRBV7-9 with TRBJ2-3; the match to TRBD2 covers 9 bases. The CDR3 spans 16 residues. Germline CDR1 and CDR2: SEHNR and FQNEAQ (reference sequence). The CDR3 coding sequence is TGTTCCAGCAGCTTAGTGGGGACTAGCAGCACAGATACGCAGTATTTT. This gives the protein CSSSLVGTSSTDTQYF. Full variable domain (missing parts from reference TRBV7-9 and TRBJ2-3): DTGVSQNPRHKITKRGQNVTFRCDPISEHNRLYWYRQTLGQGPEFLTYFQNEAQLEKSRLLSDRFSAERPKGSFSTLEIQRTEQGDSAMYLCSSSLVGTSSTDTQYFGPGTRLTVL.

The V gene is TRBV5-6, the J gene TRBJ1-4; unclear D gene. Germline lookup yields CDR1 SGHDT and CDR2 YYEEEE. Trimming stripped 4 bases from V and 2 bases from J, with 9 bases between. This CDR3 has 14 amino acids. As DNA, the CDR3 is TGTGCCAGCAGCCCGACACCTACTAATGAAAAACTGTTTTTT. Translation: CASSPTPTNEKLFF.

This clone showed up just a few times. This chain joins TRBV25-1 and TRBJ1-5; 7 nucleotides align to TRBD1. This CDR3 has 15 residues. V lost 3 bases, J lost 7 bases, and 9 bases stayed unmatched. The germline CDR1 and CDR2 sequences are MGHDK and SYGVNS. The CDR3 coding sequence is TGTGCCAGCAGTGACGAGACAGGGTCAGGGCAGCCCCAGCATTTT. Translating gives CASSDETGSGQPQHF.

This rearrangement joins TRBV30 to TRBJ2-3; D is unresolved. With 3 bases removed from V and 2 bases from J, the gap between germline ends came to 9 bases. CDR3 length: 13 residues. The germline gives CDR1 GTSNPN, CDR2 SVGIG (reference sequence). CDR3 in DNA: TGTGCCTGGAGCCGCGGCACCACAGATACGCAGTATTTT. Its translation: CAWSRGTTDTQYF. Full variable domain (remainder filled in from reference TRBV30 and TRBJ2-3): SQTIHQWPATLVQPVGSPLSLECTVEGTSNPNLYWYRQAAGRGLQLLFYSVGIGQISSEVPQNLSASRPQDRQFILSSKKLLLSDSGFYLCAWSRGTTDTQYFGPGTRLTVL.

This chain connects TRBV27 to TRBJ2-1; 13 bases fit TRBD2. Germline CDR1 MNHEY, CDR2 SMNVEV (reference sequence). Trimming at V came to 0 bases and at J to 6 bases, leaving 5 bases not matched to a gene. This CDR3 spans 17 amino acids. CDR3 nucleotides: TGTGCCAGCAGTTTATCGAAACTAGCGGGAGGGGGCAATGAGCAGTTCTTC. It codes for CASSLSKLAGGGNEQFF.

This sequence joins TRBV19 and TRBJ1-5; D perhaps matches TRBD1 (5 bases). The V end was cut by 3 bases, the J end by 2 bases, with 14 bases between. The CDR3 spans 16 residues. Germline loops: CDR1 LNHDA, CDR2 SQIVND (reference sequence). The CDR3 region is CASSIGLIGGNQPQHF. The DNA for the CDR3 is TGTGCCAGTAGTATCGGCCTCATAGGGGGCAATCAGCCCCAGCATTTT.

The chain couples TRBV5-1 to TRBJ2-3, with 12 bases that match TRBD1. Trimming took 6 bases from V and 9 from J; bases not matched to a gene: 11. Germline lookup yields CDR1 SGHRS and CDR2 YFSETQ. CDR3 size: 15 residues. CDR3 residues: CASKVGGQGAFTQYF. The DNA of the CDR3 is TGCGCCAGCAAAGTGGGGGGACAGGGGGCATTCACGCAGTATTTT.

This clone has only a few counts. The rearrangement uses TRBV4-1 and TRBJ2-5; TRBD1 is a possible D gene (6 bases). This CDR3 region has 14 residues. Trimming removed 5 bases from V and 0 bases from J, with 10 bases in between. Germline CDR1 reads MGHRA; CDR2 reads YSYEKL. CDR3 region: CASSSQGNQETQYF. The CDR3 bases are TGCGCCAGCAGCTCACAGGGAAACCAAGAGACCCAGTACTTC.

This chain uses TRBV7-9 with TRBJ1-2; D is perhaps TRBD1 (5 bases). Germline lookup yields CDR1 SEHNR and CDR2 FQNEAQ (reference sequence). Trimming shortened V by 2 bases and J by 8 bases, and 18 bases separated the two germline ends. This CDR3 is 15 amino acids long. This CDR3 reads CASSLLSLGGIGYTF. Written as DNA, the CDR3 is TGTGCCAGCAGCTTATTATCCCTGGGGGGGATAGGCTACACCTTC.

The J gene is TRBJ1-1, the V gene TRBV19; TRBD1 aligns across 12 bases. Germline CDR1 and CDR2: LNHDA and SQIVND (reference sequence). V shed 5 bases, J shed 4 bases, and the junction held 11 bases outside the gene matches. This CDR3 has 17 residues. The CDR3 nucleotides read TGTGCCAGTAGTCCCGTCCCGGGACAGGGGGCGAGCACTGAAGCTTTCTTT. Amino acids: CASSPVPGQGASTEAFF.

The chain combines TRBV7-6 with TRBJ2-2; D possibly corresponds to TRBD1 (6 bases). Germline-derived CDR1 and CDR2 are SGHVS and FNYEAQ. Trimming pared 7 bases from V and 8 bases from J, leaving 17 bases between. CDR3 length: 14 amino acids. The CDR3 loop reads CASNPDSRAGELFF. As DNA, the CDR3 is TGTGCCAGCAACCCGGACAGCCGGGCTGGGGAGCTGTTTTTT.

This chain joins TRBV6-6 and TRBJ1-5; no clear D gene. CDR1 and CDR2 from the germline V gene are MNHNY and SVGAGI (reference sequence). V lost 2 bases and J lost 4, with 3 bases in between. The CDR3 runs 12 residues. The CDR3: CASSYQNQPQHF. The CDR3 coding sequence is TGTGCCAGCAGTTACCAGAATCAGCCCCAGCATTTT.

The rearrangement uses TRBV7-9 and TRBJ2-1, with 9 positions matching TRBD1. Germline loops: CDR1 SEHNR, CDR2 FQNEAQ (reference sequence). CDR3 size: 16 residues. Unmatched junction bases numbered 4, after V lost 4 bases and J lost 0 bases. The CDR3 region is CASSSGTGRSYNEQFF. The CDR3 DNA is TGTGCCAGCAGCTCGGGGACAGGGCGCTCCTACAATGAGCAGTTCTTC.

This CDR3 is CATGQVTEAFF. CDR3 DNA sequence: TGTGCCACCGGACAGGTTACTGAAGCTTTCTTT. This chain connects TRBV6-1 to TRBJ1-1; TRBD1 aligns across 7 bases. The CDR3 is 11 amino acids. Germline V gives CDR1 MNHNS, CDR2 SASEGT. V gave up 10 bases and J gave up 5 bases; unmatched junction bases: 4.

The rearrangement joins TRBV5-1 to TRBJ2-7; D gene unclear. The V end lost 7 bases, the J end lost 2 bases, and 16 bases lay between the germline ends. There are 14 residues in the CDR3. Germline V lookup: CDR1 SGHRS, CDR2 YFSETQ. The CDR3 DNA reads as TGCGCCAGCCACCCAAGCGACCGAACCTACGAGCAGTACTTC. It yields the protein CASHPSDRTYEQYF.

CDR3 loop: CASSVTGGTNTGELFF. The CDR3, as DNA: TGTGCCAGCAGCGTAACGGGCGGGACGAACACCGGGGAGCTGTTTTTT. J is TRBJ2-2 and V is TRBV9, with D possibly TRBD2 on 6 matching bases. Trimming took 1 base from V and 0 from J, leaving 10 bases between them. In germline, CDR1 is SGDLS, CDR2 YYNGEE. The CDR3 spans 16 residues. The entire variable domain, with the rest obtained from reference TRBV9 and TRBJ2-2, is as follows: DSGVTQTPKHLITATGQRVTLRCSPRSGDLSVYWYQQSLDQGLQFLIQYYNGEERAKGNILERFSAQQFPDLHSELNLSSLELGDSALYFCASSVTGGTNTGELFFGEGSRLTVL.

The chain couples TRBV6-1 to TRBJ2-1; no reliable D call. V was clipped by 7 bases and J by 5 bases, with 18 bases between them. This CDR3 has 15 residues. CDR1 and CDR2 (germline): MNHNS, SASEGT. CDR3 nucleotide sequence: TGTGCCAGCAACGGGTTCACTTCGTCTGACAATGAGCAGTTCTTC. Residues: CASNGFTSSDNEQFF.

This sequence joins TRBV6-4 and TRBJ1-2; 9 nucleotides align to TRBD1. The CDR3 sequence is 14 residues long. The germline V gene has CDR1 MRHNA and CDR2 SNTAGT. Germline trimming cut 8 bases from V and 4 bases from J; bases unmatched to any gene: 8. The CDR3 spells CASPDRGDGYGYTF. Here the CDR3 DNA reads TGTGCCAGCCCGGACAGGGGCGATGGCTATGGCTACACCTTC.

J is TRBJ2-1 and V is TRBV5-6; 9 bases line up with TRBD2. After removal of 1 base from V and 3 bases from J, the junction contained 5 bases not matched to a gene. This CDR3 contains 16 residues. In germline, CDR1 is SGHDT, CDR2 YYEEEE. CDR3 protein: CASSLSSGSHYNEQFF. CDR3 DNA: TGTGCCAGCAGCTTGAGTAGCGGGAGCCACTACAATGAGCAGTTCTTC.